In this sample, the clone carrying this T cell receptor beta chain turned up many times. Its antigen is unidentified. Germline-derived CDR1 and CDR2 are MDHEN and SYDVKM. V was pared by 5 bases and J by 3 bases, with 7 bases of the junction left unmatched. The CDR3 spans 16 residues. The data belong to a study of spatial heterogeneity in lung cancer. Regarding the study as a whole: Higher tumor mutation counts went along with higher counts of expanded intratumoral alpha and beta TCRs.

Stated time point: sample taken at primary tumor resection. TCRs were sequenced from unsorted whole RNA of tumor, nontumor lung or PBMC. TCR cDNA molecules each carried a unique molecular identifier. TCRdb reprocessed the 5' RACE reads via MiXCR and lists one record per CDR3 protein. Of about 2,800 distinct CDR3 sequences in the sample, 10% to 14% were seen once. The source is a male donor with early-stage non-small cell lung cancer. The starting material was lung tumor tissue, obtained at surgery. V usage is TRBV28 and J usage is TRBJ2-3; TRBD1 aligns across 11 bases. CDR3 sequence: CASSTAGTGGTDTQYF. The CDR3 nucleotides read TGTGCCAGCAGTACCGCCGGGACAGGGGGAACAGATACGCAGTATTTT.